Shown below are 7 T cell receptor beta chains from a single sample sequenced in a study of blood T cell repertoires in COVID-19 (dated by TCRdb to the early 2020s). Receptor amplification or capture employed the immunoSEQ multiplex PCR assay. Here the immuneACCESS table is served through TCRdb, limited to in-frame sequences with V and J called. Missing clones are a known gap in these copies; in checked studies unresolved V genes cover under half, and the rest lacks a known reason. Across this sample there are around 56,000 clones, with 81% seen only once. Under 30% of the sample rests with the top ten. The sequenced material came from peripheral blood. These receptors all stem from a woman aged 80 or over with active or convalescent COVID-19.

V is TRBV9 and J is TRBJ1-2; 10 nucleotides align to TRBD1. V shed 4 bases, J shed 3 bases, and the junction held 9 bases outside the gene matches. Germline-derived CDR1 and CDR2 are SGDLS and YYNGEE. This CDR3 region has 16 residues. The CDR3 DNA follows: TGTGCCAGCAGCCAGCGACAGGGGACAGGGGACTATGGCTACACCTTC. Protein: CASSQRQGTGDYGYTF.

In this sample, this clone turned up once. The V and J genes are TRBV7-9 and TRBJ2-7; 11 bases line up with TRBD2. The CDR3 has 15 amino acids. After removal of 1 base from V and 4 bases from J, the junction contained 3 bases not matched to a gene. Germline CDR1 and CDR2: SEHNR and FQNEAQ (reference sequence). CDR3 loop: CASSLVLAGEYEQYF. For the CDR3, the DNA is TGTGCCAGCAGCTTAGTACTAGCGGGGGAATACGAGCAGTACTTC.

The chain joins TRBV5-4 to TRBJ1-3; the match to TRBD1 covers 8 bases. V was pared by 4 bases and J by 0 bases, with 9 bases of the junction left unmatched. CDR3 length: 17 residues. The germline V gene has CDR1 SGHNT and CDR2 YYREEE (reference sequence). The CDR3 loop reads CASSLGQGEGSGNTIYF. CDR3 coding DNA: TGTGCCAGCAGCCTTGGACAGGGAGAAGGCTCTGGAAACACCATATATTTT.

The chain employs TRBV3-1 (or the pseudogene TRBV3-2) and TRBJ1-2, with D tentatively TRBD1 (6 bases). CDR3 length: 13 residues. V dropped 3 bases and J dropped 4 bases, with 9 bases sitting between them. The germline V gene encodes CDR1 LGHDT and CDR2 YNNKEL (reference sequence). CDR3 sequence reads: CASSHGGLYGYTF. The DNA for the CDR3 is TGTGCCAGCAGCCACGGGGGGCTCTATGGCTACACCTTC.

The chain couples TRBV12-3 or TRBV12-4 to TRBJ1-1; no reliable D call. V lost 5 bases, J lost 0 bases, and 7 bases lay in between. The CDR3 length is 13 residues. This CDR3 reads CASSERVNTEAFF. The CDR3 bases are TGTGCCAGCAGTGAGAGAGTGAACACTGAAGCTTTCTTT.

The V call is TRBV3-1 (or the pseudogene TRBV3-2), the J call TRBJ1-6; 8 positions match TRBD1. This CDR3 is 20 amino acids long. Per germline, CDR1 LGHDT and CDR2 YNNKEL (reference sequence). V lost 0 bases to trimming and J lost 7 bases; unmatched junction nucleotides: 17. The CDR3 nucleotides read TGTGCCAGCAGCCAAGACTACCGCGGTCGTTCGGACAGGGAGAATTCACCCCTCCACTTT. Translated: CASSQDYRGRSDRENSPLHF.

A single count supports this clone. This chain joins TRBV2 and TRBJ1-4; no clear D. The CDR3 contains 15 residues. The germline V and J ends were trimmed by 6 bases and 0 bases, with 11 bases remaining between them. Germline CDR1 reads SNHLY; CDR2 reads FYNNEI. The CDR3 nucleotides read TGTGCCAGCAGCCTCCCCGGGACAACTAATGAAAAACTGTTTTTT. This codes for CASSLPGTTNEKLFF.